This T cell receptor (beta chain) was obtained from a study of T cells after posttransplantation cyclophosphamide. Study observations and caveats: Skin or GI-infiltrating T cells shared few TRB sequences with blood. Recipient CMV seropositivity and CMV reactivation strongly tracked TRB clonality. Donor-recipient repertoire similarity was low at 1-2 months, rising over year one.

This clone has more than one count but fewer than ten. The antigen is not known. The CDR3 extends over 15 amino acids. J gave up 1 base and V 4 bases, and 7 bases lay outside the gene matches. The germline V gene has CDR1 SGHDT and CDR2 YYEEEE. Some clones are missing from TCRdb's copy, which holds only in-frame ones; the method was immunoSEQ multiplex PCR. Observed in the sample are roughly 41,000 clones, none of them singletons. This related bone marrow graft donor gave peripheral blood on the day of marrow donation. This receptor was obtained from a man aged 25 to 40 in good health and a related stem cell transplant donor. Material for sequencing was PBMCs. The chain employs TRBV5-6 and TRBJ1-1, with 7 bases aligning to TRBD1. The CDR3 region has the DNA TGTGCCAGCAGCCGAGGGACAGTCAAGAACACTGAAGCTTTCTTT. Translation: CASSRGTVKNTEAFF.